This T cell receptor beta chain was captured in a study of technical replicates of blood from several donors. The CDR3 is 16 amino acids. Germline V lookup: CDR1 GTSNPN, CDR2 SVGIG (reference sequence). With 3 bases clipped from V and 0 bases from J, the junction kept 10 bases outside the gene matches. Clones were sequenced by immunoSEQ multiplex PCR, and TCRdb holds only the in-frame ones, with some missing. Of over 15,000 clones detected, 80% to 90% appear once; the ten largest clones hold roughly an eighth. J is TRBJ1-1 and V is TRBV30; 7 bases are a match to TRBD1. Sequencing was done on a sample of PBMCs. The origin of this receptor is a human donor in good health. CDR3 region: CAWSRGLGGMNTEAFF. In DNA, the CDR3 is TGTGCCTGGAGCAGGGGGTTGGGTGGTATGAACACTGAAGCTTTCTTT.